Below are 30 T cell receptor beta chains sequenced from a single sample in a study of cytomegalovirus exposure and HLA in healthy donors. PCR was performed using 60 Vbeta and 13 Jbeta primers. Profiled with immunoSEQ multiplex PCR; TCRdb holds only in-frame clones, not every one. The sample yields 150,000 to 200,000 clones, more than 65% seen once. Sequencing input: PBMCs. Every receptor here comes from a girl aged 2 to 9 in good health and CMV-seropositive.

The V gene is TRBV27, the J gene TRBJ1-6; no reliable D call. Trimming took off 2 bases at V and 9 bases at J, with 11 bases between the two ends. The CDR3 is 14 residues long. In germline, CDR1 is MNHEY, CDR2 SMNVEV (reference sequence). The CDR3 sequence is CASSLAGLGSPLHF. CDR3 nucleotides: TGTGCCAGCAGTTTAGCAGGCCTCGGTTCACCCCTCCACTTT.

The chain has TRBV12-5 and TRBJ2-7; TRBD2 might be the D (6 bases). The CDR3 is made up of 14 amino acids. Germline V gene data show CDR1 as LGHNT and CDR2 as FRNRAP. The germline V and J ends were trimmed by 1 base and 0 bases, with 7 bases remaining between them. The CDR3 DNA reads TGTGCTAGTGGTTTGGGGGACTCCTCCTACGAGCAGTACTTC. Residues: CASGLGDSSYEQYF.

The chain is built from TRBV7-2 and TRBJ2-5; 10 bases agree with TRBD2. Per the germline V gene, CDR1 is SGHTA and CDR2 is FQGNSA. This CDR3 has 15 amino acids. The trim removed 3 bases at V and 2 bases at J, leaving 3 bases unmatched. The CDR3 DNA follows: TGTGCCAGCAGCTTGGGACTAGCGCTACAAGAGACCCAGTACTTC. Amino acid sequence: CASSLGLALQETQYF. Based on the CDR3 plus reference TRBV7-2 and TRBJ2-5, the full variable domain is GAGVSQSPSNKVTEKGKDVELRCDPISGHTALYWYRQSLGQGLEFLIYFQGNSAPDKSGLPSDRFSAERTGGSVSTLTIQRTQQEDSAVYLCASSLGLALQETQYFGPGTRLLVL.

V and J are TRBV4-1 and TRBJ1-5; D is possibly TRBD1 (6 bases). The CDR3 totals 18 residues. CDR1 is MGHRA and CDR2 is YSYEKL in the germline V gene. V gave up 4 bases and J gave up 3 bases, with 22 bases separating them. CDR3: CASSPLTGATSLNQPQHF. The CDR3 nucleotides read TGCGCCAGCAGCCCACTGACAGGCGCGACCTCCCTCAATCAGCCCCAGCATTTT.

The CDR3 DNA follows: TGTGCCAGCAGCTTATCTCTCTCCAGGGGTCCAGATACGCAGTATTTT. Its translation: CASSLSLSRGPDTQYF. This chain joins TRBV7-6 and TRBJ2-3, with D tentatively TRBD1 (6 bases). Looked up from germline, CDR1 is SGHVS and CDR2 is FNYEAQ. Trimming took off 2 bases at V and 4 bases at J, with 16 bases between the two ends. This CDR3 spans 16 amino acids.

The rearrangement joins TRBV19 to TRBJ1-2; TRBD1 matches 7 bases. The CDR3 loop spans 17 amino acids. In germline, CDR1 is LNHDA, CDR2 SQIVND (reference sequence). V lost 4 bases to trimming and J lost 6 bases; unmatched junction nucleotides: 17. CDR3 sequence: CASSTIPGQRSFDGYTF. The DNA of the CDR3 is TGTGCCAGTAGTACGATCCCGGGACAGCGGTCGTTTGATGGCTACACCTTC. Drawing the rest from reference TRBV19 and TRBJ1-2, the complete variable domain is DGGITQSPKYLFRKEGQNVTLSCEQNLNHDAMYWYRQDPGQGLRLIYYSQIVNDFQKGDIAEGYSVSREKKESFPLTVTSAQKNPTAFYLCASSTIPGQRSFDGYTFGSGTRLTVV.

This clone was counted once. The chain is built from TRBV9 and TRBJ2-1, with 7 positions matching TRBD2. J was trimmed by 9 bases and V by 4 bases; bases with no gene match: 10. CDR3 length equals 14 residues. CDR1 SGDLS and CDR2 YYNGEE come from the germline V gene. CDR3 loop: CASSPRGETGEQFF. CDR3 nucleotides: TGTGCCAGCAGCCCACGGGGGGAGACGGGTGAGCAGTTCTTC.

The chain carries TRBV12-5 and TRBJ1-5; the D is unclear. This CDR3 region has 12 residues. The germline V gene encodes CDR1 LGHNT and CDR2 FRNRAP. Trimming took 6 bases from V and 3 from J, leaving 6 bases between them. The CDR3 loop is CASGADNQPQHF. The CDR3 nucleotides read TGTGCTAGTGGCGCGGACAATCAGCCCCAGCATTTT.

This clone was seen just once. The V and J genes are TRBV19 and TRBJ2-1; 11 bases fit TRBD2. This CDR3 is built from 14 residues. J was trimmed by 7 bases and V by 2 bases; bases with no gene match: 1. CDR1 LNHDA and CDR2 SQIVND come from the germline V gene (reference sequence). CDR3 protein: CASSITSGRNEQFF. The DNA for the CDR3 is TGTGCCAGTAGTATAACTAGCGGGAGAAATGAGCAGTTCTTC.

The chain links TRBV4-1 to TRBJ2-7; 7 bases map to TRBD1. The CDR3 loop spans 15 amino acids. The germline V gene encodes CDR1 MGHRA and CDR2 YSYEKL. The V and J ends lost 5 bases and 3 bases, in that order; junction bases with no gene match: 10. CDR3 sequence reads: CASSTQQGPDYEQYF. Here the CDR3 DNA reads TGCGCCAGCAGCACCCAACAGGGGCCGGACTACGAGCAGTACTTC.

V usage is TRBV30 and J usage is TRBJ2-7; TRBD1 is a possible D gene (6 bases). The ends were cut back, 7 bases at V and 3 bases at J, with 16 bases in the middle. Germline V lookup: CDR1 GTSNPN, CDR2 SVGIG (reference sequence). This CDR3 region has 13 residues. The CDR3 reads CASPGQLDYEQYF. The CDR3 DNA follows: TGTGCCTCCCCGGGACAACTAGACTACGAGCAGTACTTC.

The chain recombines TRBV30 with TRBJ1-1, with D perhaps TRBD1 (6 bases). The CDR3 loop spans 10 amino acids. Trimming cost V 5 bases and J 12 bases, with 13 bases left between them. Germline CDR1 GTSNPN, CDR2 SVGIG (reference sequence). CDR3 in amino acids: CAWGTLEPFF. The CDR3 nucleotides read TGTGCCTGGGGGACATTGGAACCTTTCTTT.

Only one count was recorded for this clone. The chain recombines TRBV21-1 with TRBJ1-1. TRBV21-1 represents a pseudogene. The CDR3 loop spans 16 amino acids. CDR3 nucleotides: TGTGCCAGCAGCAATGACCGGGCCCGGGGGGACACTGAAGCTTTCTTT. It codes for CASSNDRARGDTEAFF.

The gene calls are TRBV21-1 and TRBJ2-7; the table assigns TRBD1, which was not confirmed against the DNA. TRBV21-1 is tagged as a pseudogene. The CDR3 covers 14 residues. This CDR3 is CASSKGQGFYEQYF. The CDR3 DNA reads as TGTGCCAGCAGCAAGGGACAGGGCTTTTACGAGCAGTACTTC.

This rearrangement joins TRBV5-8 to TRBJ1-2; no clear D. From germline, CDR1 is SGHTS and CDR2 YDEGEE. The CDR3 runs 13 residues. V shed 3 bases and J shed 5 bases, with 11 bases lying between them. In DNA form, the CDR3 reads TGTGCCAGCAGCTCGGCAGGAATATATGGCTACACCTTC. This encodes CASSSAGIYGYTF.

V gene TRBV4-1 combines with J gene TRBJ1-1; TRBD1 aligns across 8 bases. The CDR3 covers 17 residues. V shed 3 bases, J shed 6 bases, and the junction held 15 bases outside the gene matches. Germline V gene lookup returns CDR1 MGHRA and CDR2 YSYEKL. CDR3 in amino acids: CASSHIGGQGAGAEAFF. The CDR3 nucleotides read TGCGCCAGCAGCCATATCGGGGGGCAGGGGGCCGGGGCTGAAGCTTTCTTT.

The chain combines TRBV6-5 with TRBJ1-1; D is possibly TRBD1 (5 bases). Germline values: CDR1 MNHEY, CDR2 SVGAGI. The CDR3 runs 14 residues. V was shortened by 6 bases and J by 5 bases, with 16 bases between the two germline ends. The CDR3 here is CASSQGSAGTEAFF. The CDR3 DNA reads as TGTGCCAGCAGCCAGGGTTCTGCAGGGACTGAAGCTTTCTTT.

The chain combines TRBV27 with TRBJ2-2, with 8 bases that match TRBD1. The CDR3 contains 17 residues. Germline CDR1 reads MNHEY; CDR2 reads SMNVEV (reference sequence). Trimming took 2 bases from V and 6 from J; bases not matched to a gene: 11. CDR3 in DNA: TGTGCCAGCAGTTTAGGCAGGGGGCGATTTTTCCCCGGGGAGCTGTTTTTT. Its translation: CASSLGRGRFFPGELFF.

V gene TRBV11-3 combines with J gene TRBJ2-5; the D is unclear. Germline loops: CDR1 SGHNT, CDR2 YENEEA. This CDR3 spans 14 amino acids. The V and J ends lost 4 bases and 0 bases respectively, with 9 bases between them. CDR3 DNA: TGTGCCAGCAGCTCCGAGCCGTACCAAGAGACCCAGTACTTC. Amino acids: CASSSEPYQETQYF.

The CDR3 here is CASSLSWQINTGELFF. CDR3 nucleotide sequence: TGTGCCAGCAGCTTATCGTGGCAGATTAACACCGGGGAGCTGTTTTTT. The J gene is TRBJ2-2, the V gene TRBV11-2; D is unresolved. The CDR3 runs 16 residues. From germline, CDR1 is SGHAT and CDR2 FQNNGV. Between the trimmed V and J ends, which lost 2 bases and 2 bases, there was a span of 12 bases.

The DNA for the CDR3 is TGTGCCAGCAGTCTCTCCGGGACAGGGGCCGGGAATCAGCCCCAGCATTTT. Translating gives CASSLSGTGAGNQPQHF. This chain connects TRBV27 to TRBJ1-5; 10 bases are a match to TRBD1. CDR3 length equals 17 residues. Germline V gene sequence: CDR1 MNHEY, CDR2 SMNVEV (reference sequence). Losses at the gene ends were 5 bases for V and 4 bases for J; bases not matched to a gene: 11.

This clone was seen once. The chain couples TRBV20-1 to TRBJ1-1; D remains ambiguous. Germline V CDR1 and CDR2: DFQATT, SNEGSKA (reference sequence). The CDR3 has 11 residues. CDR3 in amino acids: CSPFGVPEAFF. The CDR3 DNA reads TGCAGCCCCTTCGGGGTTCCTGAAGCTTTCTTT.

V and J are TRBV29-1 and TRBJ2-1, with D possibly TRBD1 on 6 matching bases. CDR3 length: 13 amino acids. The germline V gene has CDR1 SQVTM and CDR2 ANQGSEA. With 1 base removed from V and 9 bases from J, the gap between germline ends came to 13 bases. CDR3 nucleotide sequence: TGCAGCGTTGAAGGCAGGGGTGGCCGTGAGCAGTTCTTC. Amino acid sequence: CSVEGRGGREQFF.

The chain joins TRBV10-3 to TRBJ2-3, with 10 bases that match TRBD2. Per the germline V gene, CDR1 is ENHRY and CDR2 is SYGVKD. The CDR3 is 18 residues long. Trimming took 6 bases from V and 0 from J; bases not matched to a gene: 12. This CDR3 is CAIRGLLAGALSTDTQYF. CDR3 DNA: TGTGCCATCAGAGGTCTGCTAGCGGGAGCCTTAAGCACAGATACGCAGTATTTT.

V is TRBV19 and J is TRBJ1-1; 7 positions agree with TRBD1. Per the germline V gene, CDR1 is LNHDA and CDR2 is SQIVND (reference sequence). This CDR3 spans 13 amino acids. Losses at the gene ends were 7 bases for V and 5 bases for J; bases not matched to a gene: 7. In nucleotides, the CDR3 is TGTGCCAGTACCCCCGGGACAGAGACTGAAGCTTTCTTT. It specifies CASTPGTETEAFF.

This clone has only one observation. The chain employs TRBV30 and TRBJ2-7; maybe TRBD2 (5 bases). CDR3 length equals 16 residues. V lost 1 base and J 2 bases, leaving 18 bases between the germline ends. CDR1 GTSNPN and CDR2 SVGIG come from the germline V gene (reference sequence). CDR3 loop: CAWSEQWSHGAYEQYF. The CDR3 nucleotides read TGTGCCTGGAGTGAACAGTGGTCGCACGGGGCCTACGAGCAGTACTTC.

The chain links TRBV9 to TRBJ1-3, with D possibly matching TRBD1 (6 bases). The CDR3 totals 17 residues. Trimming cost V 0 bases and J 0 bases, with 13 bases left between them. Per germline, CDR1 SGDLS and CDR2 YYNGEE. In DNA, the CDR3 is TGTGCCAGCAGCGTAGGATGGGGGGGCGACTCTGGAAACACCATATATTTT. Translation gives CASSVGWGGDSGNTIYF.

In DNA, the CDR3 is TGCGCCAGCAGCCCTCTACAGGGGGGGGACACTGAAGCTTTCTTT. Residues: CASSPLQGGDTEAFF. The chain joins TRBV5-1 to TRBJ1-1, with 8 positions matching TRBD1. The CDR3 loop spans 15 amino acids. The V gene's germline CDR1 is SGHRS and CDR2 YFSETQ. J lost 3 bases, V lost 4 bases, and 8 bases had no gene match.

The chain combines TRBV2 with TRBJ2-7; 8 positions agree with TRBD1. V was clipped by 5 bases and J by 3 bases; unmatched bases: 9. CDR1 and CDR2 (germline): SNHLY, FYNNEI. The CDR3 sequence is 15 residues long. The CDR3 here is CASSSPGTGDYEQYF. The CDR3 DNA sequence: TGTGCCAGCAGTAGTCCCGGGACAGGCGACTACGAGCAGTACTTC. Based on the CDR3 plus reference TRBV2 and TRBJ2-7, the full variable domain is EPEVTQTPSHQVTQMGQEVILRCVPISNHLYFYWYRQILGQKVEFLVSFYNNEISEKSEIFDDQFSVERPDGSNFTLKIRSTKLEDSAMYFCASSSPGTGDYEQYFGPGTRLTVT.

CDR3 nucleotides: TGCGCCAGCAGCCAGGGGGGTGGCAGGGGGGAAGCTTTCTTT. Amino acids: CASSQGGGRGEAFF. V gene TRBV4-1 combines with J gene TRBJ1-1; TRBD1 aligns across 7 bases. The trim removed 3 bases at V and 8 bases at J, leaving 9 bases unmatched. There are 14 residues in the CDR3. Germline assignment: CDR1 MGHRA and CDR2 YSYEKL.